This T cell receptor (beta chain) was observed in a study of regulatory T cells in long-lasting Graves disease. Library construction for TCR beta used iRepertoire HTBI primers and Arm-PCR of CDR3 regions. From the multiplex PCR reads, TCRdb called clonotypes with MiXCR, one entry per CDR3 protein. The table lists approximately 360,000 distinct CDR3 sequences, about 10% of them singletons. Time point specified: newly diagnosed GD, antithyroid drugs for less than 3 months. The TCR library was made from RNA extracted from PBMCs. This clonotype was counted ten times or more. These data were also filed under a second study, of T cells in Graves' hyperthyroidism and ophthalmopathy.

This TCR came from a woman aged 18-29 years with Graves disease. This material consisted of peripheral blood mononuclear cells (PBMCs), taken at new diagnosis, from a patient treated with antithyroid drugs.

CDR3 nucleotide sequence: TGTGCTAGTGGACCCTCACAGGGTCCCCCCGGCTATGGCTACACCTTC. Its protein is CASGPSQGPPGYGYTF. V is TRBV12-5 and J is TRBJ1-2; D possibly corresponds to TRBD1 (6 bases). This CDR3 region has 16 residues. Germline CDR1 reads LGHNT; CDR2 reads FRNRAP. The V end was cut by 6 bases, the J end by 4 bases, with 21 bases between.